This T cell receptor beta chain was sequenced during a study of T cells in Graves' hyperthyroidism and ophthalmopathy. Whole-study findings and limits: In the blood, most expanded thyroid clonotypes above 0.001 appeared as well. Ophthalmopathy, which appeared later, was predicted by the model a median about 6 months before onset.

The CDR3 has 12 residues. The germline CDR1 and CDR2 sequences are SQVTM and ANQGSEA. V gave up 0 bases and J gave up 11 bases, with 12 bases separating them. This clonotype appeared many times. Its antigen is not known. Amplification of TCR beta CDR3 regions used RNA as the template. The HTBI primer set was used in a first-round RT-PCR of the TCR CDR3. MiXCR, applied by TCRdb to the multiplex PCR reads, yields one record per CDR3 protein. The sample lists hundreds of thousands of distinct CDR3 sequences; about 13% were seen once. Material for sequencing was blood. The receptor was isolated from a woman aged 18-35 years with Graves' hyperthyroidism. This sequence joins TRBV29-1 and TRBJ2-3; no reliable D call. The CDR3 DNA is TGCAGCGTTGAAGATGGCTCGCTATGGCAGTATTTT. Its translation: CSVEDGSLWQYF.